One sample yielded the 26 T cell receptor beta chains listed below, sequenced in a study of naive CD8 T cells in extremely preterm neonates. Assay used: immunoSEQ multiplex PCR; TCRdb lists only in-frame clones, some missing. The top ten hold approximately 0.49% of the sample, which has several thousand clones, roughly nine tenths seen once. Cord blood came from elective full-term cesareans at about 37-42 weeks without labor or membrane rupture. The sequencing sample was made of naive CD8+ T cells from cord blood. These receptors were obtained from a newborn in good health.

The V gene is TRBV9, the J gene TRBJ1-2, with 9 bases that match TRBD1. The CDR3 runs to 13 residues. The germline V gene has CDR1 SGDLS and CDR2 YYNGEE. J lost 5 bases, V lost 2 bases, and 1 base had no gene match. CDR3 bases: TGTGCCAGCAGCGTCGGGACAGGGTATGGCTACACCTTC. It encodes CASSVGTGYGYTF.

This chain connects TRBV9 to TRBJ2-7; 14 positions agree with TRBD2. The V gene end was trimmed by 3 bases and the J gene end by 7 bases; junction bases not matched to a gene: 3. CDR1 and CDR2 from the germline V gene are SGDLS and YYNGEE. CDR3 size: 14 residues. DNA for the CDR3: TGTGCCAGCAGCGCCGGGACTAGCGGGAGTGAGCAGTACTTC. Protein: CASSAGTSGSEQYF.

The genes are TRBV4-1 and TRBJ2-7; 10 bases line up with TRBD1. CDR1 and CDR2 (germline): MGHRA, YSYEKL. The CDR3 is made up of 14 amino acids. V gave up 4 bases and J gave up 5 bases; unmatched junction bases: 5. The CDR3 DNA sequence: TGCGCCAGCAGCCCCGGGACAGGGGACCACGAGCAGTACTTC. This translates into CASSPGTGDHEQYF.

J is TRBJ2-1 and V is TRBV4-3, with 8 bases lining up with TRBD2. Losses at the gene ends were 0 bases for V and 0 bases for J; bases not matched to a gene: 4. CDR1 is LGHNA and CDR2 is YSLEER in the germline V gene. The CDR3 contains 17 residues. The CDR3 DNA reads TGCGCCAGCAGCCAAGAGACTAGCGCTAGCTCCTACAATGAGCAGTTCTTC. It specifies CASSQETSASSYNEQFF.

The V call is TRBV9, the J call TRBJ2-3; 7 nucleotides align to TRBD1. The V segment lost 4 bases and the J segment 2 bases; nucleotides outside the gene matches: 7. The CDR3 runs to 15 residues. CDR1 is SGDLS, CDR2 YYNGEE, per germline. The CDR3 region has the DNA TGTGCCAGCAGCTCCGAGGGGGCGTCCACAGATACGCAGTATTTT. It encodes CASSSEGASTDTQYF.

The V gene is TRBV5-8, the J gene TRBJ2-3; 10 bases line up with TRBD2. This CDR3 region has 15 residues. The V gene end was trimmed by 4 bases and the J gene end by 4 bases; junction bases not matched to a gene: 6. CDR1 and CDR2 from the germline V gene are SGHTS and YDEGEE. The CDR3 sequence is CASSLLAGESDTQYF. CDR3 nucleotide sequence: TGTGCCAGCAGCCTCCTAGCGGGAGAGTCAGATACGCAGTATTTT.

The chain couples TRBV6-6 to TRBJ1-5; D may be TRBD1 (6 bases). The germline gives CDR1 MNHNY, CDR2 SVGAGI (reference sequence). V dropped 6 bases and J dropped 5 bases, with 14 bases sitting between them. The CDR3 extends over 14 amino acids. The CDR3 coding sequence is TGTGCCAGCAGCTACCCAGGGGACCATCAGCCCCAGCATTTT. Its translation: CASSYPGDHQPQHF.

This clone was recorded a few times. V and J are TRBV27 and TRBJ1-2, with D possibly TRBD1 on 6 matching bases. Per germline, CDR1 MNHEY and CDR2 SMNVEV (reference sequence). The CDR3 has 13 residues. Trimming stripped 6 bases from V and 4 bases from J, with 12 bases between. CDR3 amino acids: CASSPGQFYGYTF. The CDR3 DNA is TGTGCCAGCAGCCCCGGACAGTTCTATGGCTACACCTTC.

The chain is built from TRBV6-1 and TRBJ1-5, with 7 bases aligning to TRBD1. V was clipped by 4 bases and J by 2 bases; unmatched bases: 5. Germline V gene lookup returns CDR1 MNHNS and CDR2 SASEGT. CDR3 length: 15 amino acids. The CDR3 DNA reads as TGTGCCAGCAGTGCGGACAGGATGGGCAATCAGCCCCAGCATTTT. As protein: CASSADRMGNQPQHF.

CDR3 nucleotides: TGTGCCAGTAGTATAGGAACAGGGGGCTTCCAGCCCCAGCATTTT. This codes for CASSIGTGGFQPQHF. The chain recombines TRBV19 with TRBJ1-5; 9 nucleotides agree with TRBD1. Germline V gene data show CDR1 as LNHDA and CDR2 as SQIVND (reference sequence). CDR3 size: 15 residues. V lost 1 base, J lost 7 bases, and 5 bases stayed unmatched.

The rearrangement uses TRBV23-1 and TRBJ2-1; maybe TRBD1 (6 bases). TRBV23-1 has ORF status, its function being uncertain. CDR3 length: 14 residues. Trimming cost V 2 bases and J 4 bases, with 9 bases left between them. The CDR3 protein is CASSQPGQYNEQFF. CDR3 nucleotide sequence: TGCGCCAGCAGTCAACCGGGACAATACAATGAGCAGTTCTTC.

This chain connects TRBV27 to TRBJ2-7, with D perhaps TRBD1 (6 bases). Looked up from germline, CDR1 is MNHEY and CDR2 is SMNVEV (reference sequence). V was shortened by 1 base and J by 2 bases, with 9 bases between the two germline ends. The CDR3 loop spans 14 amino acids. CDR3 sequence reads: CASSLFRDTYEQYF. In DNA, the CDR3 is TGTGCCAGCAGTTTATTCCGGGACACCTACGAGCAGTACTTC.

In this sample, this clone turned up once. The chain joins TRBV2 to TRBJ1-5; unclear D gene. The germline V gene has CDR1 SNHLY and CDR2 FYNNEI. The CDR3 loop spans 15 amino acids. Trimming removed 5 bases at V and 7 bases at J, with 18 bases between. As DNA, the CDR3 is TGTGCCAGCAGTCTGACTACACCCGGCAGCCAGCCCCAGCATTTT. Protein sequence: CASSLTTPGSQPQHF.

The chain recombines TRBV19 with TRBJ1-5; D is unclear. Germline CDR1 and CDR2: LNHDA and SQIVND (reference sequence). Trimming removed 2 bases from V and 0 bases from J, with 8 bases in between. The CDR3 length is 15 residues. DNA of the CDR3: TGTGCCAGTAGTATAATGGGGAGTAGCAATCAGCCCCAGCATTTT. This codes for CASSIMGSSNQPQHF.

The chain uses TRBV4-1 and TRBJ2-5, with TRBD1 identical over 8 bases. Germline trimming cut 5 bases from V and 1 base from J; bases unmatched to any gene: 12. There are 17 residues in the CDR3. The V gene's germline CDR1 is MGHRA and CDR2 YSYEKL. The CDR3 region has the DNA TGCGCCAGCAGCGGTCAGGGGGCCGAGAAGGGCCAAGAGACCCAGTACTTC. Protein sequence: CASSGQGAEKGQETQYF.

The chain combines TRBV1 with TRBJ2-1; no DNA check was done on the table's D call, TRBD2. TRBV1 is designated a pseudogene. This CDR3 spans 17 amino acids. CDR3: CTSSQLGTSGWNHEQFF. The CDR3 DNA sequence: TGCACCAGCAGCCAACTCGGGACTAGCGGCTGGAACCATGAGCAGTTCTTC.

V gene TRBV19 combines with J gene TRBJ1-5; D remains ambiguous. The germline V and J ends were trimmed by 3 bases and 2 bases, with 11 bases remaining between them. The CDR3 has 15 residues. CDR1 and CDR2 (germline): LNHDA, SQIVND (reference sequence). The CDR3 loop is CASSIGSRGNQPQHF. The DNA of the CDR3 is TGTGCCAGTAGTATTGGCTCGAGGGGCAATCAGCCCCAGCATTTT.

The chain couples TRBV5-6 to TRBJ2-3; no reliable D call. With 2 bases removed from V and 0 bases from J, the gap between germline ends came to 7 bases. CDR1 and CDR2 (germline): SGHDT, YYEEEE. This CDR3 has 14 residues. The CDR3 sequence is CASSFEASTDTQYF. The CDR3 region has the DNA TGTGCCAGCAGCTTCGAAGCTAGCACAGATACGCAGTATTTT.

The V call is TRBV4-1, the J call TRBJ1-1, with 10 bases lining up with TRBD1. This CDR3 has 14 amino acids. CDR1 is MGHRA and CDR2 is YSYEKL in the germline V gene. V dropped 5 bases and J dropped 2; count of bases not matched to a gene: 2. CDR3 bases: TGCGCCAGCAGCGACAGGGGGCGCAACACTGAAGCTTTCTTT. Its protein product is CASSDRGRNTEAFF.

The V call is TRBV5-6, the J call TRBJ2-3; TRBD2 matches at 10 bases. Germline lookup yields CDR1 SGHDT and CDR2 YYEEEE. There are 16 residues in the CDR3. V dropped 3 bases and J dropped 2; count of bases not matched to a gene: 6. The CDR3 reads CASSSGTSVVTDTQYF. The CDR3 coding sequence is TGTGCCAGCAGCTCCGGGACTAGCGTCGTCACAGATACGCAGTATTTT.

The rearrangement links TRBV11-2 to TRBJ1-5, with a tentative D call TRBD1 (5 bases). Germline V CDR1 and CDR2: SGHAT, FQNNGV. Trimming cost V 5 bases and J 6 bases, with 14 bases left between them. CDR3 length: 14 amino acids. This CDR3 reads CASSPNRIGQPQHF. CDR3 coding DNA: TGTGCCAGCAGCCCTAACAGGATTGGTCAGCCCCAGCATTTT.

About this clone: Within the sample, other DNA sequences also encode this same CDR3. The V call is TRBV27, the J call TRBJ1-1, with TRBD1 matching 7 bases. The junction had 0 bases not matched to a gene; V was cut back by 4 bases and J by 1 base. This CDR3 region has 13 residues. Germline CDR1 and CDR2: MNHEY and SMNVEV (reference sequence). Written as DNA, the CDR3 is TGTGCCAGCAGTTGGACAGGGAACACTGAAGCTTTCTTT. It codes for CASSWTGNTEAFF.

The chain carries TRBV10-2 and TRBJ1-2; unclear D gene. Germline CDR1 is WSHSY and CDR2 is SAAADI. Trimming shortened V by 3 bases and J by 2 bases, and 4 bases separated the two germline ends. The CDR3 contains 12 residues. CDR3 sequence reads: CASSDRNYGYTF. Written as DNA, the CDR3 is TGCGCCAGCAGTGACAGGAACTATGGCTACACCTTC.

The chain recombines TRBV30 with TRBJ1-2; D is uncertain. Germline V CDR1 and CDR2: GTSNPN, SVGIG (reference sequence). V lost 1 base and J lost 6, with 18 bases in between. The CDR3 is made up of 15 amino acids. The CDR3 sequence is CAWSGLSLIDHGYTF. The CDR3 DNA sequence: TGTGCCTGGAGTGGACTCTCCCTCATAGACCATGGCTACACCTTC.

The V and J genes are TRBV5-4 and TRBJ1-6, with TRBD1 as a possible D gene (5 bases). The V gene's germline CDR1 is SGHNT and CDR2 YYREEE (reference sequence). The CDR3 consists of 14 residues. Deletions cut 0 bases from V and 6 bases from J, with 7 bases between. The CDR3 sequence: CASSLDRFNSPLHF. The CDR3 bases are TGTGCCAGCAGCTTGGACAGGTTTAATTCACCCCTCCACTTT.

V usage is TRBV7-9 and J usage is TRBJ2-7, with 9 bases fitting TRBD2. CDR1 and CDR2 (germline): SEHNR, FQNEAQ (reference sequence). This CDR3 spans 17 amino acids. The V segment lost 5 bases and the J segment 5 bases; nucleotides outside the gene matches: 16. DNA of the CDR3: TGTGCCAGCAGCACTCGCACCGACGGGACTAGCAACCACGAGCAGTACTTC. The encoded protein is CASSTRTDGTSNHEQYF.